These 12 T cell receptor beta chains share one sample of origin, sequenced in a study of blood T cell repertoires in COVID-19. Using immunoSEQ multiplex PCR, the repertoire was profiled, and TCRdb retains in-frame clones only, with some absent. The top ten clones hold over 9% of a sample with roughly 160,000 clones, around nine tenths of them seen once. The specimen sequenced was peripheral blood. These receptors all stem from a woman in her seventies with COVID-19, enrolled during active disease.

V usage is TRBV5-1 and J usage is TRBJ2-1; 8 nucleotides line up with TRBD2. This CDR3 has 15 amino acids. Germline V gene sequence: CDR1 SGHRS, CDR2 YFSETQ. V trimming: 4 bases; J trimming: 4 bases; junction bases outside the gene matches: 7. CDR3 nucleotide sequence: TGCGCCAGCAGCAGGAGCGGGGGTTCTTACAATGAGCAGTTCTTC. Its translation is CASSRSGGSYNEQFF. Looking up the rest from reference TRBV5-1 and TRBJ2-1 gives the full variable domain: KAGVTQTPRYLIKTRGQQVTLSCSPISGHRSVSWYQQTPGQGLQFLFEYFSETQRNKGNFPGRFSGRQFSNSRSEMNVSTLELGDSALYLCASSRSGGSYNEQFFGPGTRLTVL.

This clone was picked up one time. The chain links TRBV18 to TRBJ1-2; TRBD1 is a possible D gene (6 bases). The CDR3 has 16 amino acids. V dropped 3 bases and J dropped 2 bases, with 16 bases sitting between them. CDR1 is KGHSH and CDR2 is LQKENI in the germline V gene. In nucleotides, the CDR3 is TGTGCCAGCTCACCGAGTTCAGGGGCTAGAAACTATGGCTACACCTTC. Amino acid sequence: CASSPSSGARNYGYTF.

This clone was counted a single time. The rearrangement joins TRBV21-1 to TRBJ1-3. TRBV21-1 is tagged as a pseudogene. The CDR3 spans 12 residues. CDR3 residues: CASSAGYNTIYF. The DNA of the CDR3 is TGTGCCAGCAGCGCGGGGTATAACACCATATATTTT.

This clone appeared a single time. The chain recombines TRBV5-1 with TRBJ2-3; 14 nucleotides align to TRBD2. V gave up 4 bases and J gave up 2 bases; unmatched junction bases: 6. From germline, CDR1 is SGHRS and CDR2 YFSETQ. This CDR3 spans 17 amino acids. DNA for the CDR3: TGCGCCAGCAGCCCCAGGACTAGCGGGGGGATCACAGATACGCAGTATTTT. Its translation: CASSPRTSGGITDTQYF.

The CDR3 reads CASSVVGGRNTEAFF. The CDR3 coding sequence is TGTGCCAGCAGCGTAGTCGGGGGACGGAACACTGAAGCTTTCTTT. The chain carries TRBV9 and TRBJ1-1; tentatively, D is TRBD1 (5 bases). CDR3 size: 15 residues. V shed 0 bases and J shed 1 base, with 10 bases lying between them. In germline, CDR1 is SGDLS, CDR2 YYNGEE.

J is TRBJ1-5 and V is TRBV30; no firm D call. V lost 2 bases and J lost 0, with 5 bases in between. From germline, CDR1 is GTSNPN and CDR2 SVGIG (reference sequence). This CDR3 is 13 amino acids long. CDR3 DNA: TGTGCCTGGAGTCCTGTTAGCAATCAGCCCCAGCATTTT. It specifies CAWSPVSNQPQHF.

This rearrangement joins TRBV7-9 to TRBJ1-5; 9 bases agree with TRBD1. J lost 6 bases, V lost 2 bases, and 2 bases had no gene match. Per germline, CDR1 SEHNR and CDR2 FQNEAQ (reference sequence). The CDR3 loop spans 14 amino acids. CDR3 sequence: CASSLTGGSQPQHF. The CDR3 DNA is TGTGCCAGCAGCTTAACAGGGGGCAGTCAGCCCCAGCATTTT.

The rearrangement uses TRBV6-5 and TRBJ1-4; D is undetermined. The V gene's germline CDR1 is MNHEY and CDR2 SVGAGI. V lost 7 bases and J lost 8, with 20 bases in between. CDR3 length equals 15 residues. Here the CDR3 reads CASIYAAEVGEKLFF. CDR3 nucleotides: TGTGCCAGCATCTATGCAGCCGAGGTAGGCGAAAAACTGTTTTTT.

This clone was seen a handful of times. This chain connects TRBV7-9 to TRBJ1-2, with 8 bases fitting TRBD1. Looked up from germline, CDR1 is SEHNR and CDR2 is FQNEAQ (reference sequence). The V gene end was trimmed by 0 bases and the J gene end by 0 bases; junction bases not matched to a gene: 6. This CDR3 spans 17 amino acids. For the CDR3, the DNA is TGTGCCAGCAGCTTAGCCGGGGACAGGATAGCTAACTATGGCTACACCTTC. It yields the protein CASSLAGDRIANYGYTF.

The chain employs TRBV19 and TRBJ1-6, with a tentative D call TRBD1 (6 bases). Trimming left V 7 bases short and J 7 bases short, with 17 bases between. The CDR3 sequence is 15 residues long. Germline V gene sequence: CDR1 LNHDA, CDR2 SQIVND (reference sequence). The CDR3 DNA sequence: TGTGCCAGTACTAAAGGGGGGGGAGCCAATTCACCCCTCCACTTT. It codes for CASTKGGGANSPLHF.

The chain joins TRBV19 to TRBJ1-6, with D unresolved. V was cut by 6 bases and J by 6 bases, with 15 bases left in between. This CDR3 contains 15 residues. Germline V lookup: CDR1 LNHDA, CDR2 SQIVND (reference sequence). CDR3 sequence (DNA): TGTGCCAGTAGCCTCCGAGTGGTTGGTAATTCACCCCTCCACTTT. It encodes CASSLRVVGNSPLHF.

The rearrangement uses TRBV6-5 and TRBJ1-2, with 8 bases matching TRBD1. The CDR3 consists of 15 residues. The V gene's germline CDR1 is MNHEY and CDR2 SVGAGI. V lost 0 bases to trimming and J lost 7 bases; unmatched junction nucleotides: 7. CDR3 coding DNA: TGTGCCAGCAGTTACTCCCAGGGGGCCGGGGGTGGCTACACCTTC. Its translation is CASSYSQGAGGGYTF.